These 18 T cell receptor beta chains were sequenced from one sample in a study of blood T cell repertoires in COVID-19. The protocol was immunoSEQ multiplex PCR, while the TCRdb copy is restricted to in-frame clones and leaves out a portion. The data show 100,000 to 150,000 clones, with roughly three quarters seen just once and under 45% held by the top ten. The sequencing input was peripheral blood. Receptors originate from a man aged 40-55 years with active or convalescent COVID-19.

The rearrangement joins TRBV25-1 to TRBJ1-1; TRBD1 aligns across 8 bases. Germline V CDR1 and CDR2: MGHDK, SYGVNS. The trim removed 6 bases at V and 4 bases at J, leaving 10 bases unmatched. The length of the CDR3 is 15 residues. The chain's CDR3 is CASRDFGQGITEAFF. The CDR3 DNA is TGTGCCAGCAGAGACTTCGGACAGGGCATCACTGAAGCTTTCTTT.

The chain recombines TRBV28 with TRBJ1-4, with 7 bases identical to TRBD1. Germline V CDR1 and CDR2: MDHEN, SYDVKM. The CDR3 length is 13 residues. The V and J ends lost 7 bases and 3 bases, in that order; junction bases with no gene match: 2. The CDR3 sequence: CASKGAANEKLFF. CDR3 bases: TGTGCCAGCAAGGGGGCGGCTAATGAAAAACTGTTTTTT.

This sequence joins TRBV2 and TRBJ2-4, with D possibly being TRBD2 (6 bases). The CDR3 has 15 residues. Germline loops: CDR1 SNHLY, CDR2 FYNNEI. Deletions cut 3 bases from V and 0 bases from J, with 9 bases between. The CDR3, as DNA: TGTGCCAGCAGTGATGGGGGGATAGCCAAAAACATTCAGTACTTC. Amino acid sequence: CASSDGGIAKNIQYF.

V and J are TRBV19 and TRBJ2-6; no definite D call. The CDR3 covers 16 residues. Germline CDR1 LNHDA, CDR2 SQIVND (reference sequence). The CDR3 sequence: CPCWAAHDSGANVLTF. The CDR3 nucleotides read TGTCCCTGTTGGGCTGCTCACGACTCTGGGGCCAACGTCCTGACTTTC.

This clone was found a few times. The chain has TRBV9 and TRBJ2-1, with D maybe TRBD2 (5 bases). CDR3 size: 17 residues. Trimming took off 4 bases at V and 4 bases at J, with 21 bases between the two ends. Germline CDR1 SGDLS, CDR2 YYNGEE. Here the CDR3 DNA reads TGTGCCAGCAGCCCCGGATTAGGAGCGGACTTTTACAATGAGCAGTTCTTC. Protein product: CASSPGLGADFYNEQFF.

With respect to this clone: The identical CDR3 is also encoded by other nucleotide sequences in the sample. The chain carries TRBV30 and TRBJ1-1; the D gene is possibly TRBD1 (5 bases). Trimming shortened V by 0 bases and J by 2 bases, and 7 bases separated the two germline ends. The CDR3 length is 13 residues. Per the germline V gene, CDR1 is GTSNPN and CDR2 is SVGIG (reference sequence). The DNA of the CDR3 is TGTGCCTGGAGTGTCCAGGGCAACACTGAAGCTTTCTTT. This gives the protein CAWSVQGNTEAFF.

The chain recombines TRBV9 with TRBJ1-1; tentative D call: TRBD1 (5 bases). This CDR3 is built from 13 residues. Deletions cut 4 bases from V and 3 bases from J, with 10 bases between. CDR1 SGDLS and CDR2 YYNGEE come from the germline V gene. The DNA of the CDR3 is TGTGCCAGCAGCCCCGGGGGGGACACTGAAGCTTTCTTT. Amino acids: CASSPGGDTEAFF.

V and J are TRBV7-8 and TRBJ1-6, with 7 bases that match TRBD1. Germline assignment: CDR1 SGHVS and CDR2 FQNEAQ. CDR3 length: 15 residues. J gave up 7 bases and V 5 bases, and 8 bases lay outside the gene matches. The CDR3 DNA sequence: TGTGCCAGCAGCCCGGGACAGTACCTAAATTCACCCCTCCACTTT. Translating it yields CASSPGQYLNSPLHF.

The CDR3 here is CASSPDGQGAYEKLFF. For the CDR3, the DNA is TGCGCCAGCAGCCCGGATGGACAGGGGGCGTATGAAAAACTGTTTTTT. The V gene is TRBV5-1, the J gene TRBJ1-4; 11 bases are a match to TRBD1. CDR3 length: 16 residues. The V segment lost 4 bases and the J segment 6 bases; nucleotides outside the gene matches: 8. Germline-derived CDR1 and CDR2 are SGHRS and YFSETQ.

This chain links TRBV10-1 with TRBJ2-1; D may be TRBD1 (5 bases). Trimming shortened V by 3 bases and J by 6 bases, and 15 bases separated the two germline ends. CDR3 length: 15 residues. Germline CDR1 reads WNHNN; CDR2 reads SYGVQD (reference sequence). In DNA form, the CDR3 reads TGCGCCAGCAGTGATCAGGGCTCTCTTGGCAATGAGCAGTTCTTC. It specifies CASSDQGSLGNEQFF.

This clone appeared a few times. V usage is TRBV11-1 and J usage is TRBJ2-4; D is possibly TRBD1 (5 bases). The CDR3 has 15 amino acids. Trimming removed 3 bases from V and 5 bases from J, with 14 bases in between. Looked up from germline, CDR1 is SGHAT and CDR2 is FQDESV (reference sequence). As DNA, the CDR3 is TGTGCCAGCAGCTTGGGTCTTGGGGCAGAAAACATTCAGTACTTC. This gives the protein CASSLGLGAENIQYF.

This rearrangement joins TRBV7-2 to TRBJ1-2, with TRBD1 identical over 7 bases. The germline V gene encodes CDR1 SGHTA and CDR2 FQGNSA. The CDR3 consists of 16 residues. V lost 4 bases and J lost 0; bases outside the gene matches: 8. The CDR3 DNA is TGTGCCAGCAGCTCTCAGACAGGGTGGGCTAACTATGGCTACACCTTC. It translates to CASSSQTGWANYGYTF.

The chain has TRBV10-3 and TRBJ2-1, with 13 bases aligning to TRBD2. This CDR3 has 15 residues. Germline V gene data show CDR1 as ENHRY and CDR2 as SYGVKD. Trimming cost V 6 bases and J 4 bases; bases outside gene matches: 3. The CDR3 loop is CAISGLAGAYNEQFF. CDR3 in DNA: TGTGCCATCAGCGGACTAGCGGGAGCTTACAATGAGCAGTTCTTC.

This clone was observed a handful of times. The rearrangement links TRBV28 to TRBJ1-6; D ambiguous. The CDR3 runs 17 residues. Per the germline V gene, CDR1 is MDHEN and CDR2 is SYDVKM. V shed 2 bases and J shed 0 bases, with 11 bases lying between them. CDR3 loop: CASSLGRRSSYNSPLHF. DNA of the CDR3: TGTGCCAGCAGTTTAGGCAGGAGGTCCTCCTATAATTCACCCCTCCACTTT.

This chain links TRBV11-2 with TRBJ1-5, with TRBD1 identical over 7 bases. The trim removed 5 bases at V and 1 base at J, leaving 5 bases unmatched. Germline V lookup: CDR1 SGHAT, CDR2 FQNNGV. The length of the CDR3 is 15 residues. This CDR3 is CASSPDRVSNQPQHF. Written as DNA, the CDR3 is TGTGCCAGCAGCCCCGACAGGGTCAGCAATCAGCCCCAGCATTTT.

The rearrangement links TRBV4-1 to TRBJ2-3; 10 bases line up with TRBD2. The CDR3 totals 15 residues. The junction had 4 bases not matched to a gene; V was cut back by 2 bases and J by 5 bases. Germline lookup yields CDR1 MGHRA and CDR2 YSYEKL. In nucleotides, the CDR3 is TGCGCCAGCAGCCAACGGGAGCGGGGGGGAGATACGCAGTATTTT. Its protein product is CASSQRERGGDTQYF.

V usage is TRBV3-1 (or the pseudogene TRBV3-2) and J usage is TRBJ2-3, with D hard to call. V was pared by 0 bases and J by 8 bases, with 12 bases between. This CDR3 contains 14 residues. Germline V gene sequence: CDR1 LGHDT, CDR2 YNNKEL (reference sequence). CDR3: CASSQDSTFGTQYF. Written as DNA, the CDR3 is TGTGCCAGCAGCCAAGATTCCACTTTCGGTACGCAGTATTTT.

The chain uses TRBV19 and TRBJ2-2; D not certain. This CDR3 contains 12 residues. Trimming shortened V by 8 bases and J by 9 bases, and 13 bases separated the two germline ends. The V gene's germline CDR1 is LNHDA and CDR2 SQIVND (reference sequence). As DNA, the CDR3 is TGTGCCAGTTCCCGTAGTGCCCGGGAGCTGTTTTTT. As protein: CASSRSARELFF.